A single sample gave rise to the 2 T cell receptor beta chains below, sequenced in a study of blood T cell repertoires in COVID-19. TCRdb's copy holds only in-frame clones and misses some; the assay was immunoSEQ multiplex PCR. The table lists about 140,000 clones, 75% to 85% of them singletons. The specimen was peripheral blood. These receptor sequences come from a woman of 80 years or more with active or convalescent COVID-19.

The CDR3 sequence is CASSGLSETQYF. CDR3 DNA: TGTGCCAGCAGTGGGCTTAGCGAGACGCAGTATTTT. The chain links TRBV27 to TRBJ2-3, with a weak D call TRBD2 (5 bases). V was pared by 5 bases and J by 9 bases, with 12 bases between. There are 12 residues in the CDR3. CDR1 is MNHEY and CDR2 is SMNVEV in the germline V gene (reference sequence).

The rearrangement uses TRBV2 and TRBJ1-5, with D tentatively TRBD1 (6 bases). Germline V gives CDR1 SNHLY, CDR2 FYNNEI. The CDR3 is 13 amino acids. Trimming took 4 bases from V and 4 from J, leaving 8 bases between them. In nucleotides, the CDR3 is TGTGCCAGCAGTGGGGACATAAATCAGCCCCAGCATTTT. Protein product: CASSGDINQPQHF.